The clone carrying this T cell receptor beta chain was observed once. V was clipped by 8 bases and J by 6 bases; unmatched bases: 10. The CDR3 is 15 amino acids. Germline-derived CDR1 and CDR2 are KGHSH and LQKENI. Generated by immunoSEQ multiplex PCR, the TCRdb table keeps only in-frame clones and is missing some. Of 200,000 to 250,000 clones in the sample, 83% were seen once. These data come from a study of blood T cell repertoires in COVID-19. In the study overall: Italy, Spain and the United States were the sources of the convalescent and acute COVID-19 samples. The cDNA or gDNA used as material had been derived from T cells, B-cell-depleted T cells, or PBMCs.

Assignments of participants to cohorts depended upon their own reported clinical history. Exposed volunteers were people who met a COVID-19 case within 2 weeks before study entry. What was sequenced was PBMCs or T cells enriched from blood (not recorded which). The source is a woman aged 40 to 49 who had been exposed to COVID-19. This chain connects TRBV18 to TRBJ1-6, with 7 bases fitting TRBD1. In DNA form, the CDR3 reads TGTGCCAGCACCCAGGCGGGACAGCCTAATTCACCCCTCCACTTT. It is translated as CASTQAGQPNSPLHF.